Presented here are 9 T cell receptor beta chains from one specimen sequenced in a study of lymphopenia after photon versus proton radiotherapy. TCRdb's copy holds only in-frame clones and misses some; the assay was immunoSEQ multiplex PCR. The data show 35,000 to 45,000 clones, under 85% seen once. The sample consisted of peripheral blood, taken from a patient treated with proton-based radiotherapy. Every receptor here comes from a woman in her 70s with pancreatic cancer.

The chain joins TRBV5-1 to TRBJ2-2; 7 bases match TRBD1. This CDR3 spans 15 amino acids. CDR1 is SGHRS, CDR2 YFSETQ, per germline. The V gene end was trimmed by 0 bases and the J gene end by 4 bases; junction bases not matched to a gene: 3. CDR3 nucleotides: TGCGCCAGCAGCTTGGGCCCAGGGGGCACCGGGGAGCTGTTTTTT. As protein: CASSLGPGGTGELFF.

The gene calls are TRBV11-2 and TRBJ2-7, with a weak D call TRBD1 (5 bases). CDR3 length equals 14 residues. Germline V CDR1 and CDR2: SGHAT, FQNNGV. Trimming took 5 bases from V and 3 from J, leaving 14 bases between them. The CDR3, as DNA: TGTGCCAGCAGCCGGTTGGGGCAGGGCTACGAGCAGTACTTC. Translating it yields CASSRLGQGYEQYF. The complete variable domain, with remaining parts taken from reference TRBV11-2 and TRBJ2-7, reads EAGVAQSPRYKIIEKRQSVAFWCNPISGHATLYWYQQILGQGPKLLIQFQNNGVVDDSQLPKDRFSAERLKGVDSTLKIQPAKLEDSAVYLCASSRLGQGYEQYFGPGTRLTVT.

The chain couples TRBV7-2 to TRBJ2-1; D unresolved. Deletions cut 7 bases from V and 7 bases from J, with 14 bases between. The CDR3 loop spans 13 amino acids. Germline V gives CDR1 SGHTA, CDR2 FQGNSA. The CDR3 sequence: CASNLAEWNEQFF. The CDR3 coding sequence is TGTGCCAGCAACCTCGCAGAGTGGAATGAGCAGTTCTTC.

The genes are TRBV25-1 and TRBJ2-5; D perhaps matches TRBD1 (6 bases). CDR1 MGHDK and CDR2 SYGVNS come from the germline V gene. The CDR3 is made up of 14 amino acids. V gave up 8 bases and J gave up 2 bases, with 15 bases separating them. Written as DNA, the CDR3 is TGTGCCAGCGCCAGGACAGAGACTCAAGAGACCCAGTACTTC. This gives the protein CASARTETQETQYF. Full variable domain (remainder filled in from reference TRBV25-1 and TRBJ2-5): EADIYQTPRYLVIGTGKKITLECSQTMGHDKMYWYQQDPGMELHLIHYSYGVNSTEKGDLSSESTVSRIRTEHFPLTLESARPSHTSQYLCASARTETQETQYFGPGTRLLVL.

This clone was seen more than once but under ten times. V gene TRBV30 combines with J gene TRBJ1-2, with D unclear. Germline-derived CDR1 and CDR2 are GTSNPN and SVGIG (reference sequence). The CDR3 runs 12 residues. The V and J ends lost 3 bases and 7 bases respectively, with 12 bases between them. CDR3 sequence reads: CAWSQAVGGYTF. Here the CDR3 DNA reads TGTGCCTGGAGCCAAGCAGTTGGTGGCTACACCTTC.

This chain uses TRBV6-1 with TRBJ1-2; D perhaps matches TRBD1 (5 bases). V lost 6 bases and J 4 bases, leaving 15 bases between the germline ends. The CDR3 is 14 amino acids. The germline gives CDR1 MNHNS, CDR2 SASEGT. CDR3 coding DNA: TGTGCCAGCAGGGAGGCTAGGGGTGGCTATGGCTACACCTTC. It specifies CASREARGGYGYTF.

V is TRBV19 and J is TRBJ1-5; TRBD1 agrees at 8 bases. The trim removed 5 bases at V and 3 bases at J, leaving 9 bases unmatched. Germline lookup yields CDR1 LNHDA and CDR2 SQIVND (reference sequence). The CDR3 consists of 16 residues. The CDR3, as DNA: TGTGCCAGTAGTGCAAATTACAGGGGGAACAATCAGCCCCAGCATTTT. Encoded protein: CASSANYRGNNQPQHF.

V gene TRBV7-2 combines with J gene TRBJ1-3, with D unclear. Germline values: CDR1 SGHTA, CDR2 FQGNSA. The V end lost 2 bases, the J end lost 2 bases, and 10 bases lay between the germline ends. The CDR3 is 15 amino acids. For the CDR3, the DNA is TGTGCCAGCAGCTTAACCGGCGGGGCTGGAAACACCATATATTTT. Translating it yields CASSLTGGAGNTIYF.

The V and J genes are TRBV11-3 and TRBJ2-3; TRBD2 might be the D (5 bases). V dropped 0 bases and J dropped 3 bases, with 10 bases sitting between them. The germline V gene encodes CDR1 SGHNT and CDR2 YENEEA. CDR3 size: 15 residues. CDR3 coding DNA: TGTGCCAGCAGCTTAGATGAAGGAGGAACAGATACGCAGTATTTT. It specifies CASSLDEGGTDTQYF.